In its sample, the clone carrying this T cell receptor (beta chain) was seen a few times. Its antigen is undetermined. V gave up 4 bases and J gave up 0 bases, with 9 bases separating them. Germline V gene sequence: CDR1 DFQATT, CDR2 SNEGSKA (reference sequence). This CDR3 is built from 13 residues. This record belongs to a study of blood T cells in healthy people across ages. Study conclusions and caveats: Diversity figures derived from one million T cells were judged to underestimate the true value. Greater diversity and more naive CD4+ cells were seen in long-lived donors than in aged donors. It was not known whether donors were CMV positive (a possible confounder of expanded clonotype changes).

For the second PCR, which ran for roughly 6 to 12 cycles, a sample-barcoded 5' primer and a J-beta primer mix were used. TCRdb itself ran the 5' RACE reads through MiXCR, one entry per CDR3 protein. This sample carries 700,000 to 950,000 distinct CDR3 sequences, roughly 64% of them seen once, and the ten largest clones take roughly 20%. The source material was blood. The sequence was obtained from a man aged 25 to 40 in good health. The chain links TRBV20-1 to TRBJ1-1; tentatively, D is TRBD1 (5 bases). CDR3 DNA: TGCAGTGCTACGGACAACATGAACACTGAAGCTTTCTTT. This gives the protein CSATDNMNTEAFF.